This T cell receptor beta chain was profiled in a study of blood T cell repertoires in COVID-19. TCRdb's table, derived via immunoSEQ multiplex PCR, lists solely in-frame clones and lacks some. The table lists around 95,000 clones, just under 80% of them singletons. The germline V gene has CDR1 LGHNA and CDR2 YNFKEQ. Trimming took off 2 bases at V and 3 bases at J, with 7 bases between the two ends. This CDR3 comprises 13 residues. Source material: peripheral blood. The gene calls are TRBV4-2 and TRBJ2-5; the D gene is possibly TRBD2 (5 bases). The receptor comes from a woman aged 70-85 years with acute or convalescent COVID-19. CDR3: CASSQSGEETQYF. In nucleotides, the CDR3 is TGTGCCAGCAGCCAAAGCGGAGAAGAGACCCAGTACTTC.